This record looks at one TCR beta chain sequence and its context. In the original workflow: Reference gene primer amplification yielded estimated nucleated cell counts. Profiled with immunoSEQ multiplex PCR; TCRdb holds only in-frame clones, not every one. V, J and clone size are those of that table, while D and trimming were read from the DNA. The sample includes about 86,000 clones, roughly four fifths of them seen just once. The sample is drawn from a study of blood T cell repertoires in COVID-19. The wider study: The United States, Italy and Spain provided the acute and convalescent COVID-19 samples. In each case, the material was cDNA or gDNA derived from T cells, B-cell-depleted T cells, or PBMCs.

Germline V gives CDR1 SGHTA, CDR2 FQGNSA. Trimming cost V 10 bases and J 0 bases, with 10 bases left between them. The CDR3 is made up of 14 amino acids. This TCR derives from a woman aged 80 or over with acute or convalescent COVID-19. The chain links TRBV7-2 to TRBJ1-6, with D perhaps TRBD1 (5 bases). Sequenced sample: peripheral blood. CDR3 sequence reads: CAILRGSYNSPLHF. The CDR3 nucleotides read TGTGCCATCCTAAGGGGCTCCTATAATTCACCCCTCCACTTT.